This record concerns one TCR beta chain sequence. This may be a read error: a much more frequent sequence differs by one nucleotide. This entry belongs to a study of human T cells and chemical hapten exposure. The overall study: Upper inner arm skin measuring about 2 cm by about 2 cm received 2% DPC for sensitization.

Regarding time point: patch test 2, 6 weeks after DPC sensitization. The treatment here: therapeutic diphenylcyclopropenone sensitization with weekly scalp DPC. Each cDNA molecule in the library carried unique molecular identifiers. TCRdb reanalysed the RACE reads using MiXCR and keeps one entry per CDR3 protein. Counted here are some 100,000 distinct CDR3 sequences, about 9.6% occurring once; the ten biggest clones make up approximately 2%. The receptor was derived from a woman in her 40s with alopecia areata. Some clones in this sample may be carry-over from other donors' samples. The specimen was whole blood, collected in connection with sensitization to the hapten diphenylcyclopropenone (DPC).

The CDR3 sequence: CASSFVSLVTTEAFF. The CDR3 DNA follows: TGTGCCAGCAGCTTTGTATCCCTGGTTACCACTGAAGCTTTCTTT. V usage is TRBV11-2 and J usage is TRBJ1-1, with no clear D. Germline-derived CDR1 and CDR2 are SGHAT and FQNNGV. The ends were cut back, 3 bases at V and 4 bases at J, with 15 bases in the middle. This CDR3 is built from 15 residues.